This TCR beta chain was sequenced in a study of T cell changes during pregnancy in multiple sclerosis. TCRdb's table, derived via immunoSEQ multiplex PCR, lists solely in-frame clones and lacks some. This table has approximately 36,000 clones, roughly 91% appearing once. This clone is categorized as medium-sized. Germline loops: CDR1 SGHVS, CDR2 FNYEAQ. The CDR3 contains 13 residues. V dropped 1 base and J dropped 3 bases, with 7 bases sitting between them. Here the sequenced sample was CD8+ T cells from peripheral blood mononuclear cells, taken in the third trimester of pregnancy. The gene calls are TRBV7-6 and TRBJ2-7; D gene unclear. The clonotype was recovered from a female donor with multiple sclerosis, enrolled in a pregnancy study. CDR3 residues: CASSLGPNYEQYF. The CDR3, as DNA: TGTGCCAGCAGCTTAGGGCCGAACTACGAGCAGTACTTC.